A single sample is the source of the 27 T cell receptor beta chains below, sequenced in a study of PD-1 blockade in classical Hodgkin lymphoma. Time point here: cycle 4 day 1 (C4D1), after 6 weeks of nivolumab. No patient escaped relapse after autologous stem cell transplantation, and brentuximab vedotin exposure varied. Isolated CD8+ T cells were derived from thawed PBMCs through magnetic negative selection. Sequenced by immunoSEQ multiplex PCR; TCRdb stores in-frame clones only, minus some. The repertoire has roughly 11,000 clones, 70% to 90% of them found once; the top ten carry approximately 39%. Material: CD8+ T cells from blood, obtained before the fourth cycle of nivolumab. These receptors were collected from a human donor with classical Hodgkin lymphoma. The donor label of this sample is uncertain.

CDR3 residues: CASSLLGTALYGYTF. DNA for the CDR3: TGTGCCAGCAGTTTATTGGGGACAGCCCTTTATGGCTACACCTTC. The rearrangement links TRBV27 to TRBJ1-2, with TRBD1 matching over 7 bases. Trimming cost V 1 base and J 5 bases; bases outside gene matches: 7. Germline lookup yields CDR1 MNHEY and CDR2 SMNVEV (reference sequence). This CDR3 is 15 amino acids long.

CDR3 sequence reads: CASSLGQGGYNEQFF. The CDR3 region has the DNA TGTGCCAGCAGCTTGGGGCAGGGAGGCTACAATGAGCAGTTCTTC. The chain combines TRBV5-8 with TRBJ2-1; TRBD2 is a possible D gene (6 bases). Germline V CDR1 and CDR2: SGHTS, YDEGEE. CDR3 length: 15 residues. Trimming pared 0 bases from V and 3 bases from J, leaving 10 bases between.

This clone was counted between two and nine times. CDR3 bases: TGTGCCAGCAGTGAAGGGACAGCTAGCACAGATACGCAGTATTTT. It codes for CASSEGTASTDTQYF. The chain joins TRBV2 to TRBJ2-3; TRBD1 might be the D (6 bases). The CDR3 loop spans 15 amino acids. Germline CDR1 is SNHLY and CDR2 is FYNNEI. V lost 1 base to trimming and J lost 0 bases, with 8 bases between them.

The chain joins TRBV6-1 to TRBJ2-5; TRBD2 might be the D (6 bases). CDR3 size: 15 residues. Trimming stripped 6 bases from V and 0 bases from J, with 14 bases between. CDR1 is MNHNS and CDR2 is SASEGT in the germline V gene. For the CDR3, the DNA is TGTGCCAGCAGCCCGCTTAGCGGAGACCAAGAGACCCAGTACTTC. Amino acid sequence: CASSPLSGDQETQYF.

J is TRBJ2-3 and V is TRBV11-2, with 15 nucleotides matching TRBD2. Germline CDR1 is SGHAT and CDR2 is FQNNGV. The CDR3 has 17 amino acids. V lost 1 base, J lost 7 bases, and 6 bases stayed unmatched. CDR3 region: CASSLGTSGRASNTQYF. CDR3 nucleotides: TGTGCCAGCAGCTTAGGGACTAGCGGGAGGGCCTCGAATACGCAGTATTTT.

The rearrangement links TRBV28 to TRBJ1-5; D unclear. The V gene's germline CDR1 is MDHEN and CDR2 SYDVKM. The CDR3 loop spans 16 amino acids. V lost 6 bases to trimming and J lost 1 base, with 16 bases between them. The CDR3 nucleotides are TGTGCCAGCAGCTCAAGCTGGACGGTAAGCAATCAGCCCCAGCATTTT. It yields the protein CASSSSWTVSNQPQHF.

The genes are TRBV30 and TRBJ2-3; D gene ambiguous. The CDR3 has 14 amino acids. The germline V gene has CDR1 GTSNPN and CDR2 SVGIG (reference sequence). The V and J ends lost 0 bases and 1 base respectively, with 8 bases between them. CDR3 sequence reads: CAWSVWTGTDTQYF. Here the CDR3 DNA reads TGTGCCTGGAGTGTGTGGACGGGCACAGATACGCAGTATTTT.

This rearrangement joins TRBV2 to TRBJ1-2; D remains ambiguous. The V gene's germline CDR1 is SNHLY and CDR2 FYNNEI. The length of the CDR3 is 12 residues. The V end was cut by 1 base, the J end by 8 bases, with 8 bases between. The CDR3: CASSEDGFGYTF. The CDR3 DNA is TGTGCCAGCAGTGAAGACGGTTTCGGCTACACCTTC.

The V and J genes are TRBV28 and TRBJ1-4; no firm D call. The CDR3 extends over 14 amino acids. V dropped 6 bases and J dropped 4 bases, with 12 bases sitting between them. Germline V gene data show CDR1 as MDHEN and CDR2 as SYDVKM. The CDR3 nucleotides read TGTGCCAGCAGCTCACCCCGGCGTAATGAAAAACTGTTTTTT. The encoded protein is CASSSPRRNEKLFF.

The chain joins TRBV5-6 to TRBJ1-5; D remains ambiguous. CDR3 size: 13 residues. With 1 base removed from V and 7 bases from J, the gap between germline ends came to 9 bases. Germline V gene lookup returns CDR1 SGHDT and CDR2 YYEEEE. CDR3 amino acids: CASSLRRTQPQHF. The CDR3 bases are TGTGCCAGCAGCTTGCGCCGAACACAGCCCCAGCATTTT.

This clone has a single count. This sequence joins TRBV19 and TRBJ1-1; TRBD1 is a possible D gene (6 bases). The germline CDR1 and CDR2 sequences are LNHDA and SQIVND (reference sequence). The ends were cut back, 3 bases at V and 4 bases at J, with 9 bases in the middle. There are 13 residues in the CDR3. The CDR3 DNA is TGTGCCAGTAGTATGGCCAGGGGCACTGAAGCTTTCTTT. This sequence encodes CASSMARGTEAFF.

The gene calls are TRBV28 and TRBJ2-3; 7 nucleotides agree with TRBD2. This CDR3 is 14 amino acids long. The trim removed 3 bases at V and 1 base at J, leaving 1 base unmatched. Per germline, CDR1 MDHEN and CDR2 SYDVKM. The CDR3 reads CASSLTSRTDTQYF. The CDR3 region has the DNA TGTGCCAGCAGTTTGACTAGCCGCACAGATACGCAGTATTTT.

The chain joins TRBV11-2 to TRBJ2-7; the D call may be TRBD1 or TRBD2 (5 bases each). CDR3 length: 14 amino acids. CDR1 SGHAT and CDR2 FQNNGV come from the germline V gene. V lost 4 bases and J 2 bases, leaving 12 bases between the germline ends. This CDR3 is CASSWGEGPYEQYF. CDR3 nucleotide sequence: TGTGCCAGCAGCTGGGGCGAGGGCCCCTACGAGCAGTACTTC. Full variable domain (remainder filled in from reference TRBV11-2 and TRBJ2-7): EAGVAQSPRYKIIEKRQSVAFWCNPISGHATLYWYQQILGQGPKLLIQFQNNGVVDDSQLPKDRFSAERLKGVDSTLKIQPAKLEDSAVYLCASSWGEGPYEQYFGPGTRLTVT.

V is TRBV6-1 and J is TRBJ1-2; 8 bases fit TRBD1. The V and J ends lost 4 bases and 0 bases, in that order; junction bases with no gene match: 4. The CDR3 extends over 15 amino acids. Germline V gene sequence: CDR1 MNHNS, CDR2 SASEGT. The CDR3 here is CASSVYRGANYGYTF. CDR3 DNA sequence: TGTGCCAGCAGTGTGTACAGGGGGGCTAACTATGGCTACACCTTC.

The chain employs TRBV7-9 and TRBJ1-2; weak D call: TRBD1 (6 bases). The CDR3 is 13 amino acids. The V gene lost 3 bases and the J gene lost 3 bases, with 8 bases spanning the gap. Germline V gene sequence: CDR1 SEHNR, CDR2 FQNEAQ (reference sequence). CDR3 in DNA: TGTGCCAGCAGCTTCGGGGGCTACTATGGCTACACCTTC. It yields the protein CASSFGGYYGYTF.

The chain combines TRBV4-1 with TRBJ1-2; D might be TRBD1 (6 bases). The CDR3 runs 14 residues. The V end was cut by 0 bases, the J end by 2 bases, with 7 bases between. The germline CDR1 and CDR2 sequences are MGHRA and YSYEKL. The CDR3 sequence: CASSQEDRNYGYTF. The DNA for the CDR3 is TGCGCCAGCAGCCAAGAGGACAGAAACTATGGCTACACCTTC.

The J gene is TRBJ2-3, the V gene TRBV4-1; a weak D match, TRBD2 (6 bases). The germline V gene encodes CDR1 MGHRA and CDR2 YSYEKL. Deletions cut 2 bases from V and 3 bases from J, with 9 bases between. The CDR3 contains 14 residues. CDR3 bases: TGCGCCAGCAGCCAAACGGAGGGGACAGATACGCAGTATTTT. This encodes CASSQTEGTDTQYF.

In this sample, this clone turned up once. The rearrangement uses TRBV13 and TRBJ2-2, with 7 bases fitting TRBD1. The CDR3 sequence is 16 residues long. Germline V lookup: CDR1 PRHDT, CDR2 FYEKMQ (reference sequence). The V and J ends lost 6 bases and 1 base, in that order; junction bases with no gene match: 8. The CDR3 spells CASSEMGQMNTGELFF. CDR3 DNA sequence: TGTGCCAGCAGTGAGATGGGACAGATGAACACCGGGGAGCTGTTTTTT.

The CDR3 coding sequence is TGCGCCAGCAGCCAAAGGGGTAGGGTCGGGGAGCAGTACTTC. Its translation is CASSQRGRVGEQYF. This sequence joins TRBV4-1 and TRBJ2-7, with a possible D match to TRBD1 (5 bases). With 2 bases removed from V and 7 bases from J, the gap between germline ends came to 15 bases. This CDR3 is 14 amino acids long. CDR1 MGHRA and CDR2 YSYEKL come from the germline V gene.

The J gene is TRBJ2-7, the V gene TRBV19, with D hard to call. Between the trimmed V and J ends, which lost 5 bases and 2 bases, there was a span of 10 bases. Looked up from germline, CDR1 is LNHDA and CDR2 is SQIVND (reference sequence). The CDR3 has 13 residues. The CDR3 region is CASSLGSPYEQYF. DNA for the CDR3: TGTGCCAGTAGTCTCGGGTCCCCCTACGAGCAGTACTTC.

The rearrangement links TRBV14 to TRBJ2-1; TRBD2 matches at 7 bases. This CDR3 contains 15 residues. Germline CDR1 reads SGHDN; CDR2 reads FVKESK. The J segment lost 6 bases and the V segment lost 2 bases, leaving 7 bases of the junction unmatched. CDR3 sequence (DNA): TGTGCCAGCAGCCAAATCGCCGGGACTATCAATGAGCAGTTCTTC. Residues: CASSQIAGTINEQFF.

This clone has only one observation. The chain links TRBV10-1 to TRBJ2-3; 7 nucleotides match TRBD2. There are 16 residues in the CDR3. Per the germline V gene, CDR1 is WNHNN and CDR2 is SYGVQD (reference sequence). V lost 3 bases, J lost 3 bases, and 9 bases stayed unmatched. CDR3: CASSDSSLSGTDTQYF. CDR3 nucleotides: TGCGCCAGCAGTGATTCAAGCCTTAGCGGGACAGATACGCAGTATTTT.

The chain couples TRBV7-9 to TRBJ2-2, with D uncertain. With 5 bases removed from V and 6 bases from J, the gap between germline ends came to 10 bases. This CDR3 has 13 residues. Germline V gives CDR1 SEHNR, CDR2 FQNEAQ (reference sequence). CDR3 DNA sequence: TGTGCCAGCAGCGCCCCGACACCCGGGGAGCTGTTTTTT. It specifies CASSAPTPGELFF.

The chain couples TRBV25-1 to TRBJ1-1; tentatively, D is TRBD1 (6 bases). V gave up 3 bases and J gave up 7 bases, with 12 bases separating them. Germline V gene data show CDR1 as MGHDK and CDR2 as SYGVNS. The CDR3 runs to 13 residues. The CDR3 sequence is CASSEWGAFEAFF. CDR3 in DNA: TGTGCCAGCAGTGAGTGGGGGGCCTTTGAAGCTTTCTTT.

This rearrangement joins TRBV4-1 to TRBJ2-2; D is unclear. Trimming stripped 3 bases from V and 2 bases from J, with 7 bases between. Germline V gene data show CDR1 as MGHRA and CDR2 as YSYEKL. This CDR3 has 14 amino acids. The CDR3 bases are TGCGCCAGCAGCCACACTGCTAACACCGGGGAGCTGTTTTTT. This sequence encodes CASSHTANTGELFF.

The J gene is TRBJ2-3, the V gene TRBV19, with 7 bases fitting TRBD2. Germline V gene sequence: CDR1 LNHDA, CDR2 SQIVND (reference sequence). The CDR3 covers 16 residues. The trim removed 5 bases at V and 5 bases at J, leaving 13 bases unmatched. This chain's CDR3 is CASSSGGEGGEDTQYF. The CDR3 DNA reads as TGTGCCAGTAGTTCCGGAGGGGAGGGTGGGGAAGATACGCAGTATTTT. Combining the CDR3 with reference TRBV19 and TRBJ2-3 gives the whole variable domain DGGITQSPKYLFRKEGQNVTLSCEQNLNHDAMYWYRQDPGQGLRLIYYSQIVNDFQKGDIAEGYSVSREKKESFPLTVTSAQKNPTAFYLCASSSGGEGGEDTQYFGPGTRLTVL.

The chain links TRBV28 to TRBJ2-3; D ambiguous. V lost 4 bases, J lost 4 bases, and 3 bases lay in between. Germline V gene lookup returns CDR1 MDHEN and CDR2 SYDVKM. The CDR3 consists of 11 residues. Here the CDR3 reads CASSSADTQYF. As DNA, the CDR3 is TGTGCCAGCAGTTCTGCAGATACGCAGTATTTT. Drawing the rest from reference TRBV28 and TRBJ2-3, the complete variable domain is DVKVTQSSRYLVKRTGEKVFLECVQDMDHENMFWYRQDPGLGLRLIYFSYDVKMKEKGDIPEGYSVSREKKERFSLILESASTNQTSMYLCASSSADTQYFGPGTRLTVL.